This TCR beta chain emerged from a study of T cell repertoires in cytomegalovirus infection. Study background: CMV epitopes, recently identified HLA-C-restricted and well-studied HLA-B-restricted, were used.

This clonotype was detected ten times or more. Its antigen is unknown. CDR3 length equals 15 residues. Germline-derived CDR1 and CDR2 are SGHTA and FQGNSA. The junction had 5 bases not matched to a gene; V was cut back by 4 bases and J by 4 bases. TCRdb re-called the reads through MiXCR, storing one row per CDR3 protein. The sample lists approximately 910,000 distinct CDR3 sequences, around 30% occurring once. V gene TRBV7-2 combines with J gene TRBJ2-3, with 10 bases aligning to TRBD2. The source of this sequence is a human donor in good health (CMV status not recorded). Some clones in this sample may be carry-over from other donors' samples. The sequences come from cultured CD8+ T cells from PBMCs, collected from culture after CMV antigen stimulation. The CDR3 DNA reads as TGTGCCAGCAGCTATAGCGGGGGGTGGGCAGATACGCAGTATTTT. Its protein is CASSYSGGWADTQYF.